This note documents a single T cell receptor beta chain sequence. Sequence at one end of the junction differs from germline and may be a read error. This entry belongs to a study of CD8 T cells in Susac syndrome. CD8+ and CD4+ T cells were negatively isolated; TEMRA cells were FACS-enriched. This CDR3 contains 13 residues. Random hexamers were used to reverse transcribe the RNA input (about 0.5 to 1 ug). The method of amplification for TCR beta CDR3 was immunoSEQ multiplex PCR, covering 54 Vbeta and 13 Jbeta. TCRdb analysed the immunoSEQ multiplex PCR reads with MiXCR anew, one entry per CDR3 protein. The top ten hold around 0.085% of the sample, which has roughly 120,000 distinct CDR3 sequences, 93% seen once.

The chain uses TRBV12-3 or TRBV12-4 and TRBJ1-1; D uncertain. The sequencing sample was made of CD4+ T cells from PBMCs. The clonotype originates from a human donor with multiple sclerosis. CDR3 protein: CASSLDRYTEAFF. The CDR3 nucleotides are TGTGCCAGCAGCTTAGACCGATACACTGAAGCTTTCTTT.